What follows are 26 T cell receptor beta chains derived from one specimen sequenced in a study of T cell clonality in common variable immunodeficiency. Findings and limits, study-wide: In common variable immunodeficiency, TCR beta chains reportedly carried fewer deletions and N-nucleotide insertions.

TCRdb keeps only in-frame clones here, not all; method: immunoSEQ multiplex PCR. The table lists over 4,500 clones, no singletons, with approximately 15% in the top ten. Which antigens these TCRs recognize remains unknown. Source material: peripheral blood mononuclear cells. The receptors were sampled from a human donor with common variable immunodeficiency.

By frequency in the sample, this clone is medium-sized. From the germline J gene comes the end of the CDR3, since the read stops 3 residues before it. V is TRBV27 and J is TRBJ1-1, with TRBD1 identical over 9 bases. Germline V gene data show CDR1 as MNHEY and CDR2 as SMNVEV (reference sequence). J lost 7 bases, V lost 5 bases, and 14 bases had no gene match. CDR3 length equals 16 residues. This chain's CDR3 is CASSPWTGVGYFEAFF. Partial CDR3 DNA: TGTGCCAGCAGTCCATGGACAGGGGTGGGCTATTTTGAA.

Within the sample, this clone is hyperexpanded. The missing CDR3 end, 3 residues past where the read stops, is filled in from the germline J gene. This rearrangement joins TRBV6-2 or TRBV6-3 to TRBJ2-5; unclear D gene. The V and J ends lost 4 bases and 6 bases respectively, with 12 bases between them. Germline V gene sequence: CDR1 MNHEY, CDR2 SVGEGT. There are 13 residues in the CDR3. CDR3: CASSSPPWQTQYF. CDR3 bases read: TGTGCCAGCAGTTCCCCCCCATGGCAGACC.

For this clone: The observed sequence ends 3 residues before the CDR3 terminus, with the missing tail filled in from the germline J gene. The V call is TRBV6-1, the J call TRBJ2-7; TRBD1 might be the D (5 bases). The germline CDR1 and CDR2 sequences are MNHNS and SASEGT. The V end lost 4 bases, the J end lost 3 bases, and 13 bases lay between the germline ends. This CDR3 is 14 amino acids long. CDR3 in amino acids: CASSGRGRSYEQYF. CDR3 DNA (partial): TGTGCCAGCAGTGGTAGGGGTCGGAGCTACGAG.

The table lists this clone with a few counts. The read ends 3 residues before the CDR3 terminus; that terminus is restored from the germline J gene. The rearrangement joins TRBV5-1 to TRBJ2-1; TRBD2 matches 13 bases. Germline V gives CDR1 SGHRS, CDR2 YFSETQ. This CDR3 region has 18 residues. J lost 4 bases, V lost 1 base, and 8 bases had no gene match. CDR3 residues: CASSLRTSGSGVYNEQFF. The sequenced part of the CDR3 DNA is TGCGCCAGCAGCTTGCGGACTAGCGGGAGTGGGGTTTACAATGAG.

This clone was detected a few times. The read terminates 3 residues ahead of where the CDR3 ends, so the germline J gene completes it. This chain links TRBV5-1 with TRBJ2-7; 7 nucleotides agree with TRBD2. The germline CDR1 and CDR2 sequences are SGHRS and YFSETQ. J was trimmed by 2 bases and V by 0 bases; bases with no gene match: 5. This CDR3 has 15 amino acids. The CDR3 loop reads CASSLASGDTYEQYF. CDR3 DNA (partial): TGCGCCAGCAGCTTGGCTAGCGGCGACACCTACGAG.

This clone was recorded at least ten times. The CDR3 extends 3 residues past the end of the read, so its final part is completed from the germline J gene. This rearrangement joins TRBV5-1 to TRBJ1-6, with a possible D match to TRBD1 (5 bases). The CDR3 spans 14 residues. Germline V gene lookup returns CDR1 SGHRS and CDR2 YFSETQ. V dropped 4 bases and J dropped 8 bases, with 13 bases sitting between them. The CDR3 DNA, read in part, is TGCGCCAGCAGCCCCGGGACTTTATATTCACCC. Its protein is CASSPGTLYSP. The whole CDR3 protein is CASSPGTLYSPLHF.

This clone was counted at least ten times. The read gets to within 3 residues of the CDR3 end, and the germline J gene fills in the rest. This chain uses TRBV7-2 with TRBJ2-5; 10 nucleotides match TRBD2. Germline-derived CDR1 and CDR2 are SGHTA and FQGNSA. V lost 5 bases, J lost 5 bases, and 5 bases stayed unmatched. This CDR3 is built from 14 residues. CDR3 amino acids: CASSTSGGAETQYF. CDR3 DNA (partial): TGTGCCAGCAGCACGAGCGGGGGGGCCGAGACC.

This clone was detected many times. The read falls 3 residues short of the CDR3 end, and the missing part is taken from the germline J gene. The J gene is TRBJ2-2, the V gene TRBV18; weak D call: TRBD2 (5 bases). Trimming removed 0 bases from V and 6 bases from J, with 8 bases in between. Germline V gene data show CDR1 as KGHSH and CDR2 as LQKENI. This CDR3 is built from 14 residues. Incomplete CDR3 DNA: TGTGCCAGCTCACCACCTACTAGGCCCGGGGAG. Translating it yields CASSPPTRPGE. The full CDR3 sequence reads CASSPPTRPGELFF.

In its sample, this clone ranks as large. Partial CDR3 DNA: TGTGCCAGTAGTATGGACAGGGGAGCTAATGAAAAA. Translated, it gives CASSMDRGANEK. The entire CDR3 protein reads CASSMDRGANEKLFF. V and J are TRBV19 and TRBJ1-4, with 9 bases matching TRBD1. Coverage ceases 3 residues before the CDR3 finishes, and the germline J gene fills in the end. With 3 bases clipped from V and 3 bases from J, the junction kept 2 bases outside the gene matches. Looked up from germline, CDR1 is LNHDA and CDR2 is SQIVND (reference sequence). The CDR3 loop spans 15 amino acids.

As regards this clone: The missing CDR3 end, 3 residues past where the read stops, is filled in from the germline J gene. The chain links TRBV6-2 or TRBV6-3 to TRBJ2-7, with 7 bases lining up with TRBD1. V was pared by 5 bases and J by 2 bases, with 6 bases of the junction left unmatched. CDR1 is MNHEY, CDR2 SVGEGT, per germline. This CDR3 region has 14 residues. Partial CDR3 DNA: TGTGCCAGCAGTCACGACAGGGCCGCCTACGAG. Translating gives CASSHDRAAYE. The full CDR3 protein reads CASSHDRAAYEQYF.

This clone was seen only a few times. The CDR3 reads CASSYSRGYEQYF. The sequenced CDR3 bases are TGTGCCAGCAGTTACTCCCGGGGCTACGAG. V and J are TRBV6-2 or TRBV6-3 and TRBJ2-7; the D gene is possibly TRBD2 (5 bases). The missing CDR3 end, 3 residues past where the read stops, is filled in from the germline J gene. CDR1 MNHEY and CDR2 SVGEGT come from the germline V gene. This CDR3 comprises 13 residues. V was trimmed by 0 bases and J by 3 bases, leaving 6 bases between them.

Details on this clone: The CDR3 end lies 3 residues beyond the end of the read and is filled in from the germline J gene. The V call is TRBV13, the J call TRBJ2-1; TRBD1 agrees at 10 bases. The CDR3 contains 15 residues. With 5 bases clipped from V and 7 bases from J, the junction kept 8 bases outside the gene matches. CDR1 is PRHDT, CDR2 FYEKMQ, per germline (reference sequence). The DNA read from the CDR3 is TGTGCCAGCAGCCATGGGACAGGGGAAGGAAATGAG. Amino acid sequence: CASSHGTGEGNE. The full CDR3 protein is CASSHGTGEGNEQFF.

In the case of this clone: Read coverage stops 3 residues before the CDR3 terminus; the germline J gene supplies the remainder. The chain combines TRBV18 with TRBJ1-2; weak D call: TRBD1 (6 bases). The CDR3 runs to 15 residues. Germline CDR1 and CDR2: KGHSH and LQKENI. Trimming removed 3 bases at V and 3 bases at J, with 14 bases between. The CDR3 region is CASSPTWGPDYGYTF. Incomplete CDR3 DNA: TGTGCCAGCTCACCTACGTGGGGGCCGGACTATGGC.

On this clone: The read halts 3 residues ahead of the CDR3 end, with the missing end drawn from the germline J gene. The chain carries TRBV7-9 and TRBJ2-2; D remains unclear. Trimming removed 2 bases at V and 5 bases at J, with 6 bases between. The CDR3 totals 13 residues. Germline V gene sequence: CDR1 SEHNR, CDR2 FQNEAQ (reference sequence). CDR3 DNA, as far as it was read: TGTGCCAGCAGCTTAAAAGGGACCGGGGAG. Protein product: CASSLKGTGE. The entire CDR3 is CASSLKGTGELFF.

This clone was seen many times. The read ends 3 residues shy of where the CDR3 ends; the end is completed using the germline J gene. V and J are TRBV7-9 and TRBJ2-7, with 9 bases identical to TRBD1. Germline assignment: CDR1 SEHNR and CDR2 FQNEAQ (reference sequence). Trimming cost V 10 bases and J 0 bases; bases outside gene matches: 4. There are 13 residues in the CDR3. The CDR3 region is CATRTGDSYEQYF. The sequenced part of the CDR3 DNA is TGTGCCACCCGGACAGGGGACTCCTACGAG.

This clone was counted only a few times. CDR3 sequence reads: CASSSLGQGNQPQHF. Incomplete CDR3 DNA: TGTGCCAGTAGTTCTCTAGGACAGGGCAATCAGCCC. The chain links TRBV19 to TRBJ1-5; 7 nucleotides match TRBD1. The sequence runs out 3 residues before the end of the CDR3; the remainder is reconstructed from the germline J gene. Germline V gene sequence: CDR1 LNHDA, CDR2 SQIVND (reference sequence). This CDR3 is 15 amino acids long. V dropped 5 bases and J dropped 2; count of bases not matched to a gene: 6.

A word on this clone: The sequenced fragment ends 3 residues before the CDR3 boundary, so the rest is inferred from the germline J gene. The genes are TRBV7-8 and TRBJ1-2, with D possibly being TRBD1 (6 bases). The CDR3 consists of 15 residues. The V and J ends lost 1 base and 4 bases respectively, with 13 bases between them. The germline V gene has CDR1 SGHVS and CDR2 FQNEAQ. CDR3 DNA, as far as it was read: TGTGCCAGCAGCTTAGGATTACAGGGTTCCTATGGC. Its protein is CASSLGLQGSYG. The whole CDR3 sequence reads CASSLGLQGSYGYTF.

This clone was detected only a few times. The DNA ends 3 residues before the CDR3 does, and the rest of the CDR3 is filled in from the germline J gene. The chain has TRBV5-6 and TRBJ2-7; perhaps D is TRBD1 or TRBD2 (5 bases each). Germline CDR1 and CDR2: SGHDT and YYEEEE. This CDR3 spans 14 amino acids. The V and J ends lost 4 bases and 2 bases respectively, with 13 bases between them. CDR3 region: CASSPGRGTYEQYF. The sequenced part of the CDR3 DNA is TGTGCCAGCAGCCCAGGGAGAGGGACCTACGAG.

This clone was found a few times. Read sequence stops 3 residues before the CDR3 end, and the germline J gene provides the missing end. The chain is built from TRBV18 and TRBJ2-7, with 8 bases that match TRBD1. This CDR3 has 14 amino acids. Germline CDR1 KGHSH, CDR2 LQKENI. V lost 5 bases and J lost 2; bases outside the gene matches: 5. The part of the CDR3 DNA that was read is TGTGCCAGCTCAACCCGGGACAGGCCCTACGAG. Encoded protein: CASSTRDRPYE. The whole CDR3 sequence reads CASSTRDRPYEQYF.

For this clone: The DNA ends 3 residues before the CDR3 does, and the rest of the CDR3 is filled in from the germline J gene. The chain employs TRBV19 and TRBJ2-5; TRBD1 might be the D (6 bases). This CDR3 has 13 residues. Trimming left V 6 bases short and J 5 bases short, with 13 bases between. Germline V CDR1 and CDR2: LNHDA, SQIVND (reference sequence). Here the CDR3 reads CASSAGVGETQYF. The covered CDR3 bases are TGTGCCAGTAGCGCAGGGGTTGGGGAGACC.

CDR3 sequence reads: CASSLSGSNSPLHF. The DNA read from the CDR3 is TGTGCCAGCAGCTTGAGCGGGAGTAATTCACCC. The chain couples TRBV5-4 to TRBJ1-6; D uncertain. Read sequence stops 3 residues before the CDR3 end, and the germline J gene provides the missing end. Trimming left V 1 base short and J 6 bases short, with 8 bases between. The CDR3 loop spans 14 amino acids. Germline CDR1 and CDR2: SGHNT and YYREEE (reference sequence). The full variable domain, in which reference TRBV5-4 and TRBJ1-6 provide the parts outside the CDR3, is ETGVTQSPTHLIKTRGQQVTLRCSSQSGHNTVSWYQQALGQGPQFIFQYYREEENGRGNFPPRFSGLQFPNYSSELNVNALELDDSALYLCASSLSGSNSPLHFGNGTRLTVT.

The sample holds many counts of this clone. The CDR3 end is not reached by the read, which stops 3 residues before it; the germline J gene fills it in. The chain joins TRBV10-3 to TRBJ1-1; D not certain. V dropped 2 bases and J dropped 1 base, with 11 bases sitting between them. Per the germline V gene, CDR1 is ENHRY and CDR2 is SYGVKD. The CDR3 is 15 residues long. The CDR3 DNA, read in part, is TGTGCCATCAGTGAGGGTCGCAGAGGGAACACTGAA. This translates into CAISEGRRGNTE. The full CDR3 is CAISEGRRGNTEAFF.

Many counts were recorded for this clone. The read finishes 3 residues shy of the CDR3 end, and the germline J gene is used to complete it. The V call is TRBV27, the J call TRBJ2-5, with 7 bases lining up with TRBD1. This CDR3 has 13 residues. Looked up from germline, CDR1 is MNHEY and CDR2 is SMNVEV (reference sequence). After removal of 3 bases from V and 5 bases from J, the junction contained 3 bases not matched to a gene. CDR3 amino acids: CASSFRQGETQYF. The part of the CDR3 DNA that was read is TGTGCCAGCAGTTTCCGACAGGGCGAGACC.

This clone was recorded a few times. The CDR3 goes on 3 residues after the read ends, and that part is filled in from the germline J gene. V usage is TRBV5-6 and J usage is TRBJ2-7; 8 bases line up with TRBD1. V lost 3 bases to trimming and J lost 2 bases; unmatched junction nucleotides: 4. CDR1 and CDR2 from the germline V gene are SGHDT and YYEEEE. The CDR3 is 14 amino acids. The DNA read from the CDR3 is TGTGCCAGCAGCTATGACAGGGGACCCTACGAG. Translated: CASSYDRGPYE. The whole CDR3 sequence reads CASSYDRGPYEQYF.

CDR3 DNA, as far as it was read: TGTGCCAGCAGTTTTCTACTAGGAGAGACC. Its translation is CASSFLLGET. The full CDR3 protein reads CASSFLLGETQYF. The chain links TRBV6-2 or TRBV6-3 to TRBJ2-5, with D tentatively TRBD2 (5 bases). The sequence runs out 3 residues before the end of the CDR3; the remainder is reconstructed from the germline J gene. Trimming left V 4 bases short and J 4 bases short, with 10 bases between. From germline, CDR1 is MNHEY and CDR2 SVGEGT. This CDR3 is 13 amino acids long.

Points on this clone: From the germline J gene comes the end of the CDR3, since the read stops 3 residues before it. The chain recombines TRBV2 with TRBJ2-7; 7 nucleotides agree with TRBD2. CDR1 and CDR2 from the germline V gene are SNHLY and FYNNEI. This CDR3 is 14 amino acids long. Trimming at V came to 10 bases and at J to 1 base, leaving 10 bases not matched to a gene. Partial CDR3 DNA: TGTGCCATCTTCCTAGCGGCCCCGTCCTACGAG. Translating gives CAIFLAAPSYE. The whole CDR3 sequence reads CAIFLAAPSYEQYF.